This is a list of T cell receptor beta chains from one sample in a study of shared clonotypes between healthy human individuals. Data came from immunoSEQ multiplex PCR; TCRdb stores just in-frame clones and leaves some out. The sample has roughly 2,000,000 clones; approximately 94% are singletons. Input material: naive CD8+ T cells sorted from blood. The receptors here all came from a man aged 18 to 30 in good health. Both conserved end residues are part of each CDR3. A D gene is named only where the DNA matches it firmly. Size is omitted from some rows. Given values are once, few, many or a class for expanded clones.

J,V,D,size,CDR3,DNA
TRBJ2-2,TRBV27,NA,NA,CASSLGTGELFF,TGTGCCAGCAGTTTAGGTACCGGGGAGCTGTTTTTT
TRBJ2-5,TRBV4-1,NA,NA,CASSQDRGFGQETQYF,TGCGCCAGCAGCCAAGATAGAGGTTTCGGCCAAGAGACCCAGTACTTC
TRBJ2-3,TRBV6-6,TRBD1,NA,CASSWTGGTDTQYF,TGTGCCAGCAGTTGGACAGGGGGTACAGATACGCAGTATTTT
TRBJ2-1,TRBV2,TRBD1,NA,CASSTFRDSAANEQFF,TGTGCCAGCAGTACTTTCCGGGACAGTGCCGCGAATGAGCAGTTCTTC
TRBJ1-2,TRBV4-1,NA,NA,CASSPAGGVMNYGYTF,TGCGCCAGCAGCCCCGCGGGGGGAGTAATGAACTATGGCTACACCTTC
TRBJ1-5,TRBV5-6,NA,NA,CASSFGGNQPQHF,TGTGCCAGCAGCTTTGGGGGCAATCAGCCCCAGCATTTT
TRBJ2-5,TRBV27,TRBD1,NA,CASSSWGTDQETQYF,TGTGCCAGCAGTTCGTGGGGGACAGACCAAGAGACCCAGTACTTC
TRBJ2-1,TRBV7-2,TRBD2,once,CASSSRSGGSSYNEQFF,TGTGCCAGCAGCTCGAGAAGCGGGGGAAGCTCCTACAATGAGCAGTTCTTC
TRBJ2-7,TRBV5-1,TRBD2,NA,CASSSLAGGYEQYF,TGCGCCAGCAGCTCCTTAGCGGGAGGATACGAGCAGTACTTC
TRBJ2-5,TRBV30,TRBD2,NA,CAWSGLAGRETQYF,TGTGCCTGGAGTGGACTAGCGGGAAGGGAGACCCAGTACTTC
TRBJ2-7,TRBV5-4,NA,NA,CASSSRLSYEQYF,TGTGCCAGCAGCTCCAGACTCTCCTACGAGCAGTACTTC